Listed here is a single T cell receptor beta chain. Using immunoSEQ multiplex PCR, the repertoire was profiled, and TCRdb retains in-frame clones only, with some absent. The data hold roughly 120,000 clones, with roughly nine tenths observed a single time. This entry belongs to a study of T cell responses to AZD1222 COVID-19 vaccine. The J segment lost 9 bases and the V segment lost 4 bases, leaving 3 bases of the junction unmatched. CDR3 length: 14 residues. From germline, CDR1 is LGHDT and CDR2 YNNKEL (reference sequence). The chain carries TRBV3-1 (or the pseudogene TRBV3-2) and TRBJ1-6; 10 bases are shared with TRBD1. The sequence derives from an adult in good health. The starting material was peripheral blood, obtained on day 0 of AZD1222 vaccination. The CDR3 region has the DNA TGTGCCAGCAGCCTGGACAGGGGGACTTCACCCCTCCACTTT. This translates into CASSLDRGTSPLHF.